This entry lists 24 T cell receptor beta chains sequenced from one sample in a study of blood T cell repertoires in COVID-19. Assay: immunoSEQ multiplex PCR; the TCRdb copy retains only in-frame clones and omits some. The sample carries about 160,000 clones, approximately 79% recorded once. The specimen sequenced was peripheral blood. All receptors come from an older woman with COVID-19, enrolled during active disease.

The V gene is TRBV18, the J gene TRBJ2-4; 9 bases map to TRBD1. CDR1 and CDR2 (germline): KGHSH, LQKENI. V dropped 0 bases and J dropped 5; count of bases not matched to a gene: 2. This CDR3 is built from 15 residues. The CDR3, as DNA: TGTGCCAGCTCACCACCCCGACAGGGGGAAAACATTCAGTACTTC. Encoded protein: CASSPPRQGENIQYF.

The chain carries TRBV7-2 and TRBJ2-7; the match to TRBD2 covers 13 bases. V shed 6 bases and J 6 bases; nucleotides not matched to a gene: 5. This CDR3 is 14 amino acids long. CDR1 is SGHTA, CDR2 FQGNSA, per germline. The CDR3 DNA follows: TGTGCCAGCAGACTAGCGGGAGGGCCGGGCGAGCAGTACTTC. Protein: CASRLAGGPGEQYF.

This chain's CDR3 is CASSLTGRAFF. CDR3 bases: TGCGCCAGCAGCTTGACAGGGAGAGCTTTCTTT. The V gene is TRBV5-1, the J gene TRBJ1-1; D is possibly TRBD1 (6 bases). CDR3 length: 11 amino acids. The germline V and J ends were trimmed by 1 base and 10 bases, with 8 bases remaining between them. Germline CDR1 reads SGHRS; CDR2 reads YFSETQ. The full variable domain, its missing parts supplied by reference TRBV5-1 and TRBJ1-1, is KAGVTQTPRYLIKTRGQQVTLSCSPISGHRSVSWYQQTPGQGLQFLFEYFSETQRNKGNFPGRFSGRQFSNSRSEMNVSTLELGDSALYLCASSLTGRAFFGQGTRLTVV.

The CDR3 DNA reads TGTGCCAGCACCGTGCGGGTCAATCAGCCCCAGCATTTT. This codes for CASTVRVNQPQHF. This chain links TRBV28 with TRBJ1-5; D not certain. Trimming cost V 7 bases and J 3 bases, with 10 bases left between them. This CDR3 has 13 residues. Germline V gene sequence: CDR1 MDHEN, CDR2 SYDVKM.

For the CDR3, the DNA is TGTGCCAGCAGCCCCTGGCCCACAGATACGCAGTATTTT. Its protein is CASSPWPTDTQYF. The chain couples TRBV9 to TRBJ2-3, with D unresolved. The CDR3 loop spans 13 amino acids. Looked up from germline, CDR1 is SGDLS and CDR2 is YYNGEE. Between the trimmed V and J ends, which lost 4 bases and 2 bases, there was a span of 8 bases.

The chain joins TRBV7-3 to TRBJ2-5; TRBD1 agrees at 9 bases. J gave up 4 bases and V 5 bases, and 5 bases lay outside the gene matches. The CDR3 loop spans 14 amino acids. Germline values: CDR1 SGHTA, CDR2 FQGTGA. In nucleotides, the CDR3 is TGTGCCAGCAGCCCGGGACAGGGTAGAGAGACCCAGTACTTC. This encodes CASSPGQGRETQYF.

The V call is TRBV28, the J call TRBJ2-7; possible D gene TRBD2, 6 bases. V lost 5 bases and J 7 bases, leaving 24 bases between the germline ends. The germline V gene encodes CDR1 MDHEN and CDR2 SYDVKM. The CDR3 sequence is 16 residues long. CDR3 nucleotides: TGTGCCAGCAGTAACCAGCGGTCCGGAGGGCCACGAGAGCAGTACTTC. As protein: CASSNQRSGGPREQYF.

This chain connects TRBV7-2 to TRBJ2-7, with 7 bases aligning to TRBD2. The germline V gene has CDR1 SGHTA and CDR2 FQGNSA. The CDR3 contains 15 residues. V trimming: 5 bases; J trimming: 3 bases; junction bases outside the gene matches: 10. This chain's CDR3 is CASSTSGGGVYEQYF. The DNA for the CDR3 is TGTGCCAGCAGCACTTCGGGGGGAGGCGTCTACGAGCAGTACTTC.

The chain employs TRBV23-1 and TRBJ2-7, with 8 bases that match TRBD2. Being an ORF, TRBV23-1 has a function that is uncertain. This CDR3 has 15 residues. J lost 0 bases, V lost 0 bases, and 1 base had no gene match. This CDR3 is CASSQSTSGSYEQYF. The CDR3, as DNA: TGCGCCAGCAGTCAATCTACTAGCGGCTCCTACGAGCAGTACTTC.

This clone appeared a single time. The chain combines TRBV4-2 with TRBJ2-5; D is perhaps TRBD2 (6 bases). The germline CDR1 and CDR2 sequences are LGHNA and YNFKEQ. V was pared by 0 bases and J by 4 bases, with 12 bases between. This CDR3 has 15 amino acids. CDR3 residues: CASSQELATRETQYF. In DNA, the CDR3 is TGTGCCAGCAGCCAAGAACTAGCCACCCGAGAGACCCAGTACTTC.

The genes are TRBV24-1 and TRBJ1-5; 7 bases are a match to TRBD1. This CDR3 region has 15 residues. J lost 6 bases, V lost 4 bases, and 8 bases had no gene match. Looked up from germline, CDR1 is KGHDR and CDR2 is SFDVKD. The CDR3 nucleotides are TGTGCCACCAGTGACCCCACAGGGGTAGGTCAGCCCCAGCATTTT. It yields the protein CATSDPTGVGQPQHF.

CDR3 protein: CSGGGGLTNEKLFF. CDR3 DNA: TGCAGCGGAGGGGGCGGGCTGACTAATGAAAAACTGTTTTTT. The rearrangement uses TRBV29-1 and TRBJ1-4; 7 nucleotides match TRBD1. CDR3 length equals 14 residues. Germline V lookup: CDR1 SQVTM, CDR2 ANQGSEA. The V gene end was trimmed by 7 bases and the J gene end by 2 bases; junction bases not matched to a gene: 7.

This clone was seen a single time. This rearrangement joins TRBV28 to TRBJ1-6; 9 bases align to TRBD1. V gave up 5 bases and J gave up 7 bases; unmatched junction bases: 9. This CDR3 is built from 16 residues. CDR1 and CDR2 (germline): MDHEN, SYDVKM. The CDR3 spells CASSLFGGTGNSPLHF. CDR3 sequence (DNA): TGTGCCAGCAGTCTTTTTGGAGGGACAGGGAATTCACCCCTCCACTTT.

The sample holds a few counts of this clone. The chain joins TRBV7-9 to TRBJ2-3; TRBD2 is a possible D gene (6 bases). Trimming took off 1 base at V and 0 bases at J, with 11 bases between the two ends. Germline loops: CDR1 SEHNR, CDR2 FQNEAQ (reference sequence). The CDR3 runs 16 residues. The CDR3 region is CASSLVGRGSTDTQYF. CDR3 bases: TGTGCCAGCAGCTTAGTCGGGCGGGGCAGCACAGATACGCAGTATTTT. Full variable domain (outside the CDR3, taken from reference TRBV7-9 and TRBJ2-3): DTGVSQNPRHKITKRGQNVTFRCDPISEHNRLYWYRQTLGQGPEFLTYFQNEAQLEKSRLLSDRFSAERPKGSFSTLEIQRTEQGDSAMYLCASSLVGRGSTDTQYFGPGTRLTVL.

This clone has ten or more counts. The chain employs TRBV27 and TRBJ2-7; 11 positions agree with TRBD2. The CDR3 runs to 16 residues. V lost 6 bases, J lost 3 bases, and 10 bases stayed unmatched. Germline V gene data show CDR1 as MNHEY and CDR2 as SMNVEV (reference sequence). Here the CDR3 reads CASRRLAGGQGYEQYV. The CDR3 DNA is TGTGCCAGCAGGAGATTAGCGGGGGGGCAAGGCTACGAGCAGTACGTC.

This clone was seen a single time. V usage is TRBV6-5 and J usage is TRBJ2-5, with D unresolved. The CDR3 has 11 amino acids. V lost 10 bases, J lost 5 bases, and 11 bases lay in between. Germline V CDR1 and CDR2: MNHEY, SVGAGI. The CDR3 nucleotides read TGTGCCATTTACCTATTTGAGACCCAGTACTTC. This encodes CAIYLFETQYF.

This clone was observed a handful of times. The gene calls are TRBV14 and TRBJ2-3; D is undetermined. This CDR3 has 14 amino acids. Germline CDR1 and CDR2: SGHDN and FVKESK. The V end was cut by 1 base, the J end by 6 bases, with 11 bases between. The CDR3: CASSQVLSRDTQYF. In DNA form, the CDR3 reads TGTGCCAGCAGCCAAGTATTGAGTCGGGATACGCAGTATTTT. The full variable domain, in which reference TRBV14 and TRBJ2-3 provide the parts outside the CDR3, is EAGVTQFPSHSVIEKGQTVTLRCDPISGHDNLYWYRRVMGKEIKFLLHFVKESKQDESGMPNNRFLAERTGGTYSTLKVQPAELEDSGVYFCASSQVLSRDTQYFGPGTRLTVL.

This chain uses TRBV11-1 with TRBJ1-1, with 9 positions matching TRBD1. The CDR3 runs 15 residues. J lost 4 bases, V lost 5 bases, and 8 bases had no gene match. Germline V gene data show CDR1 as SGHAT and CDR2 as FQDESV (reference sequence). The CDR3: CASSAYRGLGTEAFF. CDR3 in DNA: TGTGCCAGCAGCGCCTACAGGGGGCTAGGCACTGAAGCTTTCTTT.

The sample holds one count of this clone. This chain uses TRBV27 with TRBJ2-7; TRBD1 agrees at 12 bases. V was clipped by 5 bases and J by 5 bases; unmatched bases: 7. CDR1 is MNHEY, CDR2 SMNVEV, per germline (reference sequence). The CDR3 runs to 15 residues. DNA of the CDR3: TGTGCCAGCAGTCCCGGGACAGGGGGCGGGAACGAGCAGTACTTC. Translating gives CASSPGTGGGNEQYF.

This clone was detected a few times. The rearrangement uses TRBV11-2 and TRBJ2-5, with D tentatively TRBD2 (6 bases). The CDR3 length is 13 residues. Germline values: CDR1 SGHAT, CDR2 FQNNGV. V lost 3 bases, J lost 7 bases, and 12 bases lay in between. CDR3 loop: CASSFREVATQYF. CDR3 nucleotides: TGTGCCAGCAGCTTCAGGGAGGTAGCGACCCAGTACTTC.

This clone is a singleton in its sample. The genes are TRBV4-1 and TRBJ1-4; 9 bases line up with TRBD1. Losses at the gene ends were 2 bases for V and 7 bases for J; bases not matched to a gene: 2. The length of the CDR3 is 14 residues. Germline values: CDR1 MGHRA, CDR2 YSYEKL. In nucleotides, the CDR3 is TGCGCCAGCAGCCAAAGACAGGGGGTTGAAAAACTGTTTTTT. Its translation is CASSQRQGVEKLFF.

This clone was observed once. V and J are TRBV9 and TRBJ2-7, with 13 bases fitting TRBD2. V trimming: 3 bases; J trimming: 6 bases; junction bases outside the gene matches: 9. The CDR3 totals 16 residues. The germline CDR1 and CDR2 sequences are SGDLS and YYNGEE. CDR3 sequence reads: CASSGSGTSGAREQYF. The CDR3 DNA follows: TGTGCCAGCAGCGGGAGTGGGACTAGCGGGGCCCGCGAGCAGTACTTC.

The chain has TRBV23-1 and TRBJ1-2; D is possibly TRBD1 (5 bases). TRBV23-1 carries the ORF label, with uncertain function. The length of the CDR3 is 14 residues. The V and J ends lost 8 bases and 2 bases respectively, with 15 bases between them. The CDR3 coding sequence is TGCGCCAGCCAAAAGGACAAACCAAACTATGGCTACACCTTC. Translation gives CASQKDKPNYGYTF.

The gene calls are TRBV7-3 and TRBJ2-3; TRBD2 matches at 8 bases. The CDR3 extends over 17 amino acids. In germline, CDR1 is SGHTA, CDR2 FQGTGA. The V and J ends lost 1 base and 0 bases, in that order; junction bases with no gene match: 6. The CDR3 spells CASSLRPPGGSTDTQYF. The CDR3 coding sequence is TGTGCCAGCAGCTTAAGGCCTCCGGGGGGGAGCACAGATACGCAGTATTTT.